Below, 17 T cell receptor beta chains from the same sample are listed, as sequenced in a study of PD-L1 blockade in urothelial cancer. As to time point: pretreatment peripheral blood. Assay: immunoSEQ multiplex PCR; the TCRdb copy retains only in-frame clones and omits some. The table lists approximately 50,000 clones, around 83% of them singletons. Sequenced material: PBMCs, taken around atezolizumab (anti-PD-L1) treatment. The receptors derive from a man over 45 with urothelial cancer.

The DNA of the CDR3 is TGTGCCAGCAGTATAAGCAATCAGCCCCAGCATTTT. Translated, it gives CASSISNQPQHF. V is TRBV28 and J is TRBJ1-5; no clear D gene. The V end lost 5 bases, the J end lost 1 base, and 3 bases lay between the germline ends. The CDR3 loop spans 12 amino acids. Germline V gives CDR1 MDHEN, CDR2 SYDVKM.

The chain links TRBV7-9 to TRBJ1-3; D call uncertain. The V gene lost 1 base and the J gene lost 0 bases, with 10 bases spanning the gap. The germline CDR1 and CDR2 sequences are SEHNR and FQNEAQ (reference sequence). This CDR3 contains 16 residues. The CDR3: CASSLGQPGSGNTIYF. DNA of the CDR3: TGTGCCAGCAGCTTAGGACAACCAGGCTCTGGAAACACCATATATTTT.

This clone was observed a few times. The CDR3 nucleotides read TGTGCCAGCAGTGGGGGGGAAGCGGAGAGCTCCTACGAGCAGTACTTC. This encodes CASSGGEAESSYEQYF. The chain joins TRBV25-1 to TRBJ2-7, with D tentatively TRBD2 (6 bases). The CDR3 sequence is 16 residues long. With 4 bases removed from V and 0 bases from J, the gap between germline ends came to 16 bases. Germline CDR1 is MGHDK and CDR2 is SYGVNS.

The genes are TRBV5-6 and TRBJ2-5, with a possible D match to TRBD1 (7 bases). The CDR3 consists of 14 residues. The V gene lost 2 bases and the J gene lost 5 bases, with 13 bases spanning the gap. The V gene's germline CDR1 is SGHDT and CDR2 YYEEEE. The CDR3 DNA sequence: TGTGCCAGCAGCTTCGGAGGGGGCGTCGAGACCCAGTACTTC. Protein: CASSFGGGVETQYF.

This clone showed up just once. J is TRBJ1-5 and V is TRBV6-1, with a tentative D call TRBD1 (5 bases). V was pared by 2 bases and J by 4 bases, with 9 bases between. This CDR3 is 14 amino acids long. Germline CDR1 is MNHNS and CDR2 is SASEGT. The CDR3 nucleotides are TGTGCCAGCAGTGAATTGCCAGGGAATCAGCCCCAGCATTTT. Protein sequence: CASSELPGNQPQHF.

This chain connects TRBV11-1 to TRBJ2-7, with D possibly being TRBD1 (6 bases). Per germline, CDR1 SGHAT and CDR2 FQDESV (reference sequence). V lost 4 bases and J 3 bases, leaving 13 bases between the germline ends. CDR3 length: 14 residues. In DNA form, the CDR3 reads TGTGCCAGCAGCTCGGCAGGGGTGGACTACGAGCAGTACTTC. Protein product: CASSSAGVDYEQYF. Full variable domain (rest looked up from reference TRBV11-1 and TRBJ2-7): EAEVAQSPRYKITEKSQAVAFWCDPISGHATLYWYRQILGQGPELLVQFQDESVVDDSQLPKDRFSAERLKGVDSTLKIQPAELGDSAMYLCASSSAGVDYEQYFGPGTRLTVT.

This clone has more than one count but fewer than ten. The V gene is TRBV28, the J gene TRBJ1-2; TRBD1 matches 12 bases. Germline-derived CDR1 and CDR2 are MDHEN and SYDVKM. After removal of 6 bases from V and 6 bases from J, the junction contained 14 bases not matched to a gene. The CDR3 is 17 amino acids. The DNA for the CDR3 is TGTGCCAGCAGACCCGCGTCAAGCCGGGACAGGGGGCATGGCTACACCTTC. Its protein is CASRPASSRDRGHGYTF.

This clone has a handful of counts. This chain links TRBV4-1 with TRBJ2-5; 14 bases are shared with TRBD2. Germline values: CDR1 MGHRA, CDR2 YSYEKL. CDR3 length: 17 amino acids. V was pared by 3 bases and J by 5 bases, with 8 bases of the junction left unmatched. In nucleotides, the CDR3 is TGCGCCAGCAGCCATATGACTAGCGGGGGGGCCGGGGAGACCCAGTACTTC. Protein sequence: CASSHMTSGGAGETQYF.

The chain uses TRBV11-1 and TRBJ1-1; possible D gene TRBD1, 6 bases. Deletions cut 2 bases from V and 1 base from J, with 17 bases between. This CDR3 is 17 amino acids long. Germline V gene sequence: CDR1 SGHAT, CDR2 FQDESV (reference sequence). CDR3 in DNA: TGTGCCAGCAGCTTATCGGGGTGGGGGCAGACGAACACTGAAGCTTTCTTT. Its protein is CASSLSGWGQTNTEAFF.

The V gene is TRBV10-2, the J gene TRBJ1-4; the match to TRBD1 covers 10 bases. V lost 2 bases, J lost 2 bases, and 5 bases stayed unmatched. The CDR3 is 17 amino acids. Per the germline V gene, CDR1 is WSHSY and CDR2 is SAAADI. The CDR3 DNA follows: TGCGCCAGCAGTGAGCGGGACAGGGGCGCTACTAATGAAAAACTGTTTTTT. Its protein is CASSERDRGATNEKLFF.

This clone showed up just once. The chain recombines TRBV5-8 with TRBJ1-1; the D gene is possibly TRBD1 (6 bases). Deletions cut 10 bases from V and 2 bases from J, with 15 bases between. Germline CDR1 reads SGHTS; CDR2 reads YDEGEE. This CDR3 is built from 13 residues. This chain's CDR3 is CAGVGGLNTEAFF. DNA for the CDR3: TGTGCCGGAGTGGGGGGGCTTAACACTGAAGCTTTCTTT.

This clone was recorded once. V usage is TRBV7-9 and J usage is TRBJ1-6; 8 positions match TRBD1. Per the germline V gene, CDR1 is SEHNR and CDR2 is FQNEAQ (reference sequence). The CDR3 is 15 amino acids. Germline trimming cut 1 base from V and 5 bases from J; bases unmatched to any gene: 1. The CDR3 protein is CASSLVQGDNSPLHF. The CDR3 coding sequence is TGTGCCAGCAGCTTAGTACAGGGGGATAATTCACCCCTCCACTTT.

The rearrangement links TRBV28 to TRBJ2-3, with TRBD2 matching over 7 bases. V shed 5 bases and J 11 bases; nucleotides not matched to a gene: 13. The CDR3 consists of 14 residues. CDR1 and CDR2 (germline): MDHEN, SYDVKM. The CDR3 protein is CASSTRTPAGRQYF. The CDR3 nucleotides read TGTGCCAGCAGTACTAGAACCCCAGCGGGGCGGCAGTATTTT.

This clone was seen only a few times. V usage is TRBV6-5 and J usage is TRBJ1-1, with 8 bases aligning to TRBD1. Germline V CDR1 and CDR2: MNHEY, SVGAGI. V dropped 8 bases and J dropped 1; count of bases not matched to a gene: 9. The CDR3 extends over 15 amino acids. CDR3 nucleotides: TGTGCCAGCTCGGACAGGGCCGCCCCGAACACTGAAGCTTTCTTT. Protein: CASSDRAAPNTEAFF.

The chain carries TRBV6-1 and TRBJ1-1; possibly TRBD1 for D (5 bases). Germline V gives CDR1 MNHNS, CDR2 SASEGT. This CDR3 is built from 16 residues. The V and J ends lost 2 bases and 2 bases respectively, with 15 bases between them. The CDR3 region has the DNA TGTGCCAGCAGTGAAATGCAGGGCCGAGTTAACACTGAAGCTTTCTTT. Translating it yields CASSEMQGRVNTEAFF.

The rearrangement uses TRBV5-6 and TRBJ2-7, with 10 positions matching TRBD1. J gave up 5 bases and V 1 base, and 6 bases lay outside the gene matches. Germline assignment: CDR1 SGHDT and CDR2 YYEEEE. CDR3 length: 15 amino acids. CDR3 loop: CASSLLGQGRDEQYV. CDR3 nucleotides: TGTGCCAGCAGCTTGTTGGGACAGGGGAGGGACGAGCAGTACGTC.

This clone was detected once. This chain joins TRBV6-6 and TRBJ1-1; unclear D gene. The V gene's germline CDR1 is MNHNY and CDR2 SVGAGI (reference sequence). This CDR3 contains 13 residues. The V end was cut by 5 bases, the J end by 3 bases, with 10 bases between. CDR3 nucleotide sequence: TGTGCCAGCAGTCCCCGTCCTTACACTGAAGCTTTCTTT. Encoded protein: CASSPRPYTEAFF.